This is a list of T cell receptor beta chains from one sample in a study of T cells in Graves' hyperthyroidism and ophthalmopathy. TCRdb called the multiplex PCR reads again in MiXCR, with one record for every CDR3 protein. The sample lists under 350,000 distinct CDR3 sequences; roughly 15% were seen once. The specimen sequenced was blood. The receptors here all came from a woman younger than 45 with Graves' hyperthyroidism that later progressed to Graves' ophthalmopathy. CDR3s include the opening cysteine and the closing phenylalanine or tryptophan. Fields, in order: J gene, V gene, CDR3 length, clone size, D gene, CDR3 DNA, CDR3 protein. A D gene is named only where the DNA matches it firmly. Only some rows state a clone size, as once, few, many or a class for expanded clones.

>TRBJ2-1|TRBV29-1|15|few|.
TGCAGCGTCCAAGGGACTGGACCCTCCTACAATGAGCAGTTCTTC
CSVQGTGPSYNEQFF
>TRBJ2-3|TRBV27|14|many|TRBD1
TGTGCCAGTCGATTAGGGGGCTCGGCAGATACGCAGTATTTT
CASRLGGSADTQYF
>TRBJ2-7|TRBV7-2|18|many|TRBD2
TGTGCCAGCAGCCAACGGGGACTAGCGGGAGTGAGCTCCTACGAGCAGTACTTC
CASSQRGLAGVSSYEQYF
>TRBJ2-7|TRBV27|12|many|.
TGTGCCAGCAGTTCCCCTTCTGACGAGCAGTACTTC
CASSSPSDEQYF
>TRBJ2-7|TRBV7-9|13|many|.
TGTGCCAGCAGCTTAGCTCCGCGTTACGAGCAGTACTTC
CASSLAPRYEQYF
>TRBJ2-5|TRBV2|17|many|TRBD2
TGTGCCACCGAAGGGACTAGCGGGAGTGACGGGGCAGAGACCCAGTACTTC
CATEGTSGSDGAETQYF
>TRBJ1-5|TRBV18|13|many|.
TGTGCCAGCTCACCAGAGGGGGAACAGCCCCAGCATTTT
CASSPEGEQPQHF
>TRBJ2-1|TRBV6-5|14|many|.
TGTGCCAGCAGTTACACTCCGGCGGGGAATGAGCAGTTCTTC
CASSYTPAGNEQFF
>TRBJ2-5|TRBV15|14|many|.
TGTGCCACCAGCAGGACGGGAACCAAAGAGACCCAGTACTTC
CATSRTGTKETQYF
>TRBJ2-7|TRBV10-3|13|many|TRBD1
TGTGCCATCAGTCCGGGACAGGGGTACGAGCAGTACTTC
CAISPGQGYEQYF
>TRBJ2-5|TRBV9|16|few|TRBD2
TGTGCCAGCAGCGGAAGACTAGCGGGGACTCAAGAGACCCAGTACTTC
CASSGRLAGTQETQYF
>TRBJ2-1|TRBV5-5|11|many|.
TGTGCCAGCAGCCATGACAGTAATCAGTTCTTC
CASSHDSNQFF
>TRBJ2-1|TRBV3-1|16|many|TRBD2
TGTGCCAGCAGCCCCTCCCAGAGCGGGGGCGTCAATGAGCAGTTCTTC
CASSPSQSGGVNEQFF
>TRBJ2-3|TRBV7-2|16|.|TRBD2
TGTGCCAGCAGCTCCAATCTAGCGGGCGTCACAGATACGCAGTATTTT
CASSSNLAGVTDTQYF
>TRBJ2-1|TRBV4-1|17|few|TRBD2
TGCGCCAGCAGCCAAAGTTATGCTAGCGGAAGAAGAAATGAGCAGTTCTTC
CASSQSYASGRRNEQFF
>TRBJ2-3|TRBV6-5|16|few|TRBD2
TGTGCCAGCAGTTCCCGACTAGCGGGAGTCACAGATACGCAGTATTTT
CASSSRLAGVTDTQYF
>TRBJ2-2|TRBV9|15|.|TRBD2
TGTGCCAGCAGCGTAGAGGTAGCGGGGACCGGGGAGCTGTTTTTT
CASSVEVAGTGELFF
>TRBJ2-7|TRBV6-1|15|many|TRBD2
TGTGCCAGCAGTCGTGGACTAGCGGGAGAATACGAGCAGTACTTC
CASSRGLAGEYEQYF
>TRBJ1-3|TRBV6-1|13|many|.
TGTGCCAGCATGGGACACTCTGGAAACACCATATATTTT
CASMGHSGNTIYF
>TRBJ1-1|TRBV28|12|many|.
TGTGCCAGCAGTCAGGGACCTGGGGGAGCTTTCTTT
CASSQGPGGAFF
>TRBJ2-5|TRBV4-2|15|few|TRBD1
TGTGCCAGCAGCCACGGACAGGGGGAGGGAGAGACCCAGTACTTC
CASSHGQGEGETQYF
>TRBJ2-7|TRBV20-1|14|many|.
TGCAGTGCTAAAACCCAGGGGCCTTTTTACGAGCAGTACTTC
CSAKTQGPFYEQYF
>TRBJ2-7|TRBV6-9|15|.|TRBD2
TGTGCCAGCAGTTCTCCAGCGGGAGTTGAATACGAGCAGTACTTC
CASSSPAGVEYEQYF
>TRBJ2-3|TRBV9|12|many|.
TGTGCCAGCAGCCCCAACGCAGATACGCAGTATTTT
CASSPNADTQYF
>TRBJ2-7|TRBV20-1|15|.|TRBD1
TGCAGTGCTGATACAGGGGGCGAGGGTGGCTACGAGCAGTACTTC
CSADTGGEGGYEQYF
>TRBJ2-7|TRBV6-1|12|.|.
TGTGCCAGCAGTCCAGGAATCTACGAGCAGTACTTC
CASSPGIYEQYF
>TRBJ2-6|TRBV7-2|16|many|.
TGTGCCAGCAGCTCGGGGGACGCTAGAGTAGTTGCGGGCCCTGACTTC
CASSSGDARVVAGPDF
>TRBJ2-1|TRBV18|15|.|.
TGTGCCAGCTCACCCGACACCGGGAAGAACAATGAGCAGTTCTTC
CASSPDTGKNNEQFF
>TRBJ2-3|TRBV5-1|17|many|TRBD2
TGCGCCAGCAGCTTTGGACCAAGCGGGAGGGCCACAGATACGCAGTATTTT
CASSFGPSGRATDTQYF
>TRBJ2-3|TRBV24-1|17|.|.
TGTGCCACCAGTGCCCAACTGGGCCAGGACGGGGCAGATACGCAGTATTTT
CATSAQLGQDGADTQYF
>TRBJ2-3|TRBV28|15|many|.
TGTGCCAGCAGTTTGGGGCGGGACAGTACAGATACGCAGTATTTT
CASSLGRDSTDTQYF
>TRBJ2-7|TRBV13|18|many|TRBD2
TGTGCCAGCAGCTTAGCCCTACTAGCGGGAGGGCCCCTGGCCGAGCAGTACTTC
CASSLALLAGGPLAEQYF
>TRBJ2-7|TRBV29-1|12|.|.
TGCAGCGTTGAAGATGGAAGGATCGAGCAGTACTTC
CSVEDGRIEQYF
>TRBJ2-1|TRBV7-9|15|.|TRBD2
TGTGCCAGCAACGCCCTCGGCGGGAGCAGTGGTGAGCAGTTCTTC
CASNALGGSSGEQFF
>TRBJ2-1|TRBV11-2|16|few|TRBD2
TGTGCCAGCAGCTTAGCCGGGGGGGCCCTCTACAATGAGCAGTTCTTC
CASSLAGGALYNEQFF
>TRBJ2-2|TRBV5-4|14|few|.
TGTGCCAGCAGCTTGGGCCAGGAGACCGGGGAGCTGTTTTTT
CASSLGQETGELFF
>TRBJ1-5|TRBV7-8|15|many|TRBD1
TGTGCCAGCAGCGTCACCGGGACAGGGACCCAGCCCCAGCATTTT
CASSVTGTGTQPQHF
>TRBJ2-1|TRBV28|18|few|.
TGTGCCAGCAGGCCTAATTTCGGGGGTCGGAGCTCCTACAATGAGCAGTTCTTC
CASRPNFGGRSSYNEQFF
>TRBJ2-2|TRBV9|15|few|TRBD2
TGTGCCAGCAGCGACCGGGGAGGGAGCACCGGGGAGCTGTTTTTT
CASSDRGGSTGELFF
>TRBJ2-2|TRBV28|12|many|.
TGTGCCGGACGGGGAAACACCGGGGAGCTGTTTTTT
CAGRGNTGELFF
>TRBJ2-7|TRBV29-1|12|.|.
TGCAGCGCCTCCAGGGGCCGCTACGAGCAGTACTTC
CSASRGRYEQYF
>TRBJ2-7|TRBV7-9|14|many|TRBD1
TGTGCCAGCAGCCCCCGGGACAGATCCTACGAGCAGTACTTC
CASSPRDRSYEQYF
>TRBJ2-5|TRBV9|15|few|TRBD1
TGTGCCAGCAGCACCCGCGACAGGGGTAAAGAGACCCAGTACTTC
CASSTRDRGKETQYF
>TRBJ2-2|TRBV27|14|many|.
TGTGCCAGCAGTTCCCCACTTCAAACCGGGGAGCTGTTTTTT
CASSSPLQTGELFF
>TRBJ2-7|TRBV20-1|13|once|.
TGCAGTGCTAGTAGCGCGGGGTCCTACGAGCAGTACTTC
CSASSAGSYEQYF
>TRBJ1-2|TRBV29-1|11|many|TRBD1
TGCAGCGTCGGGACAGACTATGGCTACACCTTC
CSVGTDYGYTF
>TRBJ1-1|TRBV28|15|.|TRBD1
TGTGCCAGCAGTGGGGACAGGGTTCGAAAAACTGAAGCTTTCTTT
CASSGDRVRKTEAFF
>TRBJ2-7|TRBV2|14|many|TRBD2
TGTGCCAGCAGTAGCGGGAGGGCCTCCTACGAGCAGTACTTC
CASSSGRASYEQYF
>TRBJ1-5|TRBV6-2/TRBV6-3|14|few|TRBD1
TGTGCCAGCAGTCCCAGGGAGGGGGCTCAGCCCCAGCATTTT
CASSPREGAQPQHF
>TRBJ2-7|TRBV5-5|16|few|TRBD2
TGTGCCAGCAGTTCCTTGAATCGGGGGGGGCCCTACGAGCAGTACTTC
CASSSLNRGGPYEQYF
>TRBJ2-7|TRBV27|14|few|TRBD1
TGTGCCAGCAGTACGTACGGACAGGTTGAGGAGCAGTACTTC
CASSTYGQVEEQYF
>TRBJ2-5|TRBV7-2|13|many|TRBD1
TGTGCCAGCAGCCGGACAGGTCGGGGGACCCAGTACTTC
CASSRTGRGTQYF
>TRBJ2-2|TRBV4-2|16|few|TRBD2
TGTGCCAGCAGCCAAGAACTAGCGGGAGGGGCCGGGGAGCTGTTTTTT
CASSQELAGGAGELFF
>TRBJ2-4|TRBV10-3|14|.|.
TGTGCCACCGCCTTTGATAGCGACAAAAACATTCAGTACTTC
CATAFDSDKNIQYF
>TRBJ2-7|TRBV11-2|14|.|.
TGTGCCAGCAGCTTAGGGTTAAGCTCCTACGAGCAGTACTTC
CASSLGLSSYEQYF